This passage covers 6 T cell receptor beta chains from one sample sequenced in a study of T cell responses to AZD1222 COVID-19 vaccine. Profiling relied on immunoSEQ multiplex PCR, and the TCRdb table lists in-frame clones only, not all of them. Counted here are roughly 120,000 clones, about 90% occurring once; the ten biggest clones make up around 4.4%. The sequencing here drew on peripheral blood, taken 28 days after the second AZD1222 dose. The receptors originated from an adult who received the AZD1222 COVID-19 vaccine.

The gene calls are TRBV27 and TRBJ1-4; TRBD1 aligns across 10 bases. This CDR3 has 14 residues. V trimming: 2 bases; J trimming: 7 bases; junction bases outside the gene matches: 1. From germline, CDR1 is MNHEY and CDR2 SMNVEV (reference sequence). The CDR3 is CASSLRDRGEKLFF. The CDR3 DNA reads TGTGCCAGCAGTTTAAGGGACAGGGGTGAAAAACTGTTTTTT.

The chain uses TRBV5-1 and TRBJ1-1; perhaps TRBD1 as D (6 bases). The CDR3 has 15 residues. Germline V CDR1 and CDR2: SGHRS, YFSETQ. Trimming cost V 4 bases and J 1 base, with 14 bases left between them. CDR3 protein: CASSPIEGGNTEAFF. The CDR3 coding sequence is TGCGCCAGCAGCCCGATTGAGGGGGGGAACACTGAAGCTTTCTTT. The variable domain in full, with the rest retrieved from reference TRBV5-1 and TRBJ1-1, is KAGVTQTPRYLIKTRGQQVTLSCSPISGHRSVSWYQQTPGQGLQFLFEYFSETQRNKGNFPGRFSGRQFSNSRSEMNVSTLELGDSALYLCASSPIEGGNTEAFFGQGTRLTVV.

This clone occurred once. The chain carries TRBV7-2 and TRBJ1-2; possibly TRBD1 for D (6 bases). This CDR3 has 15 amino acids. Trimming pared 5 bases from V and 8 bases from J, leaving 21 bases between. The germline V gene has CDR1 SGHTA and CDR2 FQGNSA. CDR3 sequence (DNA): TGTGCCAGCAGCCTCTATGAGGGGGGCGCAAAGGGCTACACCTTC. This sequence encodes CASSLYEGGAKGYTF.

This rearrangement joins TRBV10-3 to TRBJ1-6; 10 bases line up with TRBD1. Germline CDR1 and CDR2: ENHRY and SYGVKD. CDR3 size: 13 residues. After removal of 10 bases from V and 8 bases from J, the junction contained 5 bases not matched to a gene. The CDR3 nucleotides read TGTGCCAATTCCGGGACAGGGGATTCACCCCTCCACTTT. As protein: CANSGTGDSPLHF.

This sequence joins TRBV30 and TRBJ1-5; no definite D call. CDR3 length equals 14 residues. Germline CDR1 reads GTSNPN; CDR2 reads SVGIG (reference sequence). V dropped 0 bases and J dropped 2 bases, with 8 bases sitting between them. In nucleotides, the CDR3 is TGTGCCTGGAGTGTAATCCACGGCAATCAGCCCCAGCATTTT. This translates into CAWSVIHGNQPQHF.

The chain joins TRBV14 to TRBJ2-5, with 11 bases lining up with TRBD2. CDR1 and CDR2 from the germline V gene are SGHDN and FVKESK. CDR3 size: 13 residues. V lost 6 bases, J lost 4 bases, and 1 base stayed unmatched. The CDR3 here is CASRLAGGETQYF. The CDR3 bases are TGTGCCAGCAGGCTAGCGGGAGGAGAGACCCAGTACTTC.